This TCR beta chain was sequenced during a study of cytomegalovirus exposure and HLA in healthy donors. In the study overall: Prior work identified more than 90 million unique TCR beta sequences in 190 million or so T cells.

Those who donated were healthy bone marrow donors. With regard to this clone: The antigen is undetermined.

Points from the study as a whole: The authors considered a cluster of highly shared sequence variants likely to be a sequencing artifact. Productive rates of about 87% or about 30% were seen for most TCR beta V segments in an earlier analysis.

V trimming: 0 bases; J trimming: 6 bases; junction bases outside the gene matches: 0. The CDR3 loop spans 13 amino acids. Germline lookup yields CDR1 SGHTA and CDR2 FQGTGA. PCR amplification relied on 60 Vbeta primers (plus 13 Jbeta primers). This table comes from immunoSEQ multiplex PCR, and its TCRdb copy is limited to in-frame clones, with some not included. The sample has around 99,000 clones, 82% seen once; the top ten hold about 2.5%. The receptor comes from a man aged 25-45 years in good health and CMV-seropositive. The V call is TRBV7-3, the J call TRBJ2-7; 9 bases map to TRBD2. The specimen sequenced was PBMCs. The CDR3 protein is CASSLTLAGEQYF. The DNA for the CDR3 is TGTGCCAGCAGCTTAACACTAGCGGGCGAGCAGTACTTC.